Shown below are 13 T cell receptor beta chains from a single sample sequenced in a study of beta chain features in type 1 diabetes. cDNA synthesis used the whole RNA isolate, giving expressed TCRB sequences. Here immunoSEQ multiplex PCR was the method, and the copy in TCRdb shows in-frame clones only, minus some. Among approximately 250,000 clones listed, roughly 9.6% were seen once. Sample: naive CD4+ T cells from blood. These receptors were collected from a woman aged 18-29 years in good health.

The chain couples TRBV28 to TRBJ1-5; 10 bases are shared with TRBD1. The CDR3 covers 15 residues. The germline gives CDR1 MDHEN, CDR2 SYDVKM. The trim removed 6 bases at V and 5 bases at J, leaving 7 bases unmatched. The CDR3 DNA reads as TGTGCCAGCAGCTCGGGACAGGGGCCCGATCAGCCCCAGCATTTT. This codes for CASSSGQGPDQPQHF.

The chain recombines TRBV29-1 with TRBJ1-1; TRBD1 aligns across 11 bases. Germline assignment: CDR1 SQVTM and CDR2 ANQGSEA. J gave up 5 bases and V 7 bases, and 6 bases lay outside the gene matches. This CDR3 comprises 13 residues. The CDR3 here is CSARTGGLTEAFF. CDR3 DNA sequence: TGCAGCGCTCGGACAGGGGGCTTGACTGAAGCTTTCTTT.

This sequence joins TRBV15 and TRBJ2-1; 7 bases line up with TRBD1. Per germline, CDR1 LNHNV and CDR2 YYDKDF (reference sequence). With V trimmed by 5 bases and J by 2 bases, 6 bases remained unmatched. This CDR3 comprises 15 residues. Here the CDR3 reads CATSADRAAYNEQFF. The CDR3 DNA reads TGTGCCACCAGCGCCGACAGGGCGGCCTACAATGAGCAGTTCTTC. Looking up the rest from reference TRBV15 and TRBJ2-1 gives the full variable domain: DAMVIQNPRYQVTQFGKPVTLSCSQTLNHNVMYWYQQKSSQAPKLLFHYYDKDFNNEADTPDNFQSRRPNTSFCFLDIRSPGLGDTAMYLCATSADRAAYNEQFFGPGTRLTVL.

The chain is built from TRBV4-1 and TRBJ1-3; D is ambiguous. V shed 5 bases and J shed 0 bases, with 17 bases lying between them. The CDR3 runs to 17 residues. Germline V gives CDR1 MGHRA, CDR2 YSYEKL. The CDR3 bases are TGCGCCAGCAGCACATGGCAGGTAGTCGGCTCTGGAAACACCATATATTTT. Encoded protein: CASSTWQVVGSGNTIYF.

The CDR3 region is CAASSGRAGELFF. CDR3 coding DNA: TGTGCCGCGTCTAGCGGGAGGGCCGGGGAGCTGTTTTTT. The chain is built from TRBV6-5 and TRBJ2-2; 12 nucleotides match TRBD2. The CDR3 totals 13 residues. Germline CDR1 MNHEY, CDR2 SVGAGI. Losses at the gene ends were 11 bases for V and 6 bases for J; bases not matched to a gene: 4.

This clone was seen more than once but under ten times. The chain combines TRBV27 with TRBJ1-5, with 12 bases aligning to TRBD1. The CDR3 is made up of 19 amino acids. CDR1 and CDR2 (germline): MNHEY, SMNVEV (reference sequence). J lost 4 bases, V lost 5 bases, and 15 bases had no gene match. The CDR3 DNA reads as TGTGCCAGCAGTGTTTCCGGGACAGGGGGCGCCGTATGGAATCAGCCCCAGCATTTT. Protein sequence: CASSVSGTGGAVWNQPQHF.

The chain carries TRBV6-4 and TRBJ2-5, with a tentative D call TRBD1 (6 bases). The CDR3 loop spans 14 amino acids. V was cut by 8 bases and J by 1 base, with 14 bases left in between. Germline loops: CDR1 MRHNA, CDR2 SNTAGT. CDR3 nucleotides: TGTGCCAGCCTTTCTGGGACACTCCAAGAGACCCAGTACTTC. It is translated as CASLSGTLQETQYF.

This clone appeared a few times. The chain employs TRBV5-1 and TRBJ1-1; possible D gene TRBD1, 6 bases. CDR1 is SGHRS, CDR2 YFSETQ, per germline. The V and J ends lost 5 bases and 3 bases respectively, with 17 bases between them. The CDR3 length is 15 residues. CDR3 coding DNA: TGCGCCAGCAGTCGCTCCGGACAGCGCGACACTGAAGCTTTCTTT. It yields the protein CASSRSGQRDTEAFF.

V gene TRBV5-4 combines with J gene TRBJ2-6, with TRBD2 matching 7 bases. V was clipped by 0 bases and J by 0 bases; unmatched bases: 6. CDR1 and CDR2 from the germline V gene are SGHNT and YYREEE (reference sequence). This CDR3 contains 18 residues. CDR3 amino acids: CASSLGGGRVSGANVLTF. The CDR3 DNA reads as TGTGCCAGCAGCTTGGGGGGGGGTCGGGTCTCTGGGGCCAACGTCCTGACTTTC.

This clone was counted only a few times. This chain links TRBV29-1 with TRBJ2-1; 9 positions match TRBD2. V dropped 2 bases and J dropped 4; count of bases not matched to a gene: 15. CDR1 and CDR2 (germline): SQVTM, ANQGSEA. This CDR3 is 18 amino acids long. The CDR3 here is CSVERGPETSGVYNEQFF. In nucleotides, the CDR3 is TGCAGCGTTGAAAGGGGGCCAGAGACTAGCGGAGTATACAATGAGCAGTTCTTC.

Only a few counts were recorded for this clone. This sequence joins TRBV11-2 and TRBJ2-2, with TRBD2 matching over 13 bases. Germline CDR1 reads SGHAT; CDR2 reads FQNNGV. Losses at the gene ends were 5 bases for V and 7 bases for J; bases not matched to a gene: 7. The CDR3 is 16 amino acids. CDR3 region: CASSLLAGGPHGELFF. The CDR3 bases are TGTGCCAGCAGCCTACTAGCGGGAGGGCCCCACGGGGAGCTGTTTTTT.

This rearrangement joins TRBV19 to TRBJ2-2; D is ambiguous. The CDR3 sequence is 18 residues long. Between the trimmed V and J ends, which lost 5 bases and 5 bases, there was a span of 24 bases. CDR1 and CDR2 (germline): LNHDA, SQIVND (reference sequence). CDR3 amino acids: CASSPTARPALMTGELFF. In DNA form, the CDR3 reads TGTGCCAGTAGTCCAACGGCGCGGCCCGCCCTGATGACCGGGGAGCTGTTTTTT.

V usage is TRBV5-4 and J usage is TRBJ1-2; unclear D gene. Germline lookup yields CDR1 SGHNT and CDR2 YYREEE (reference sequence). Deletions cut 3 bases from V and 7 bases from J, with 10 bases between. This CDR3 is 12 amino acids long. The CDR3, as DNA: TGTGCCAGCAGCTCCCTAAACGGTGGCTACACCTTC. Protein product: CASSSLNGGYTF.